This T cell receptor beta chain was obtained from a study of T cell clonotyping in hematopoietic cell transplantation. As for this clone: Its antigen is not known.

The time point here: recipient sample about 28 days before transplant, after cytoreduction. Recipients were bled about 28 days pretransplant and at posttransplant days 30, 100, 180. Here immunoSEQ multiplex PCR was the method, and the copy in TCRdb shows in-frame clones only, minus some. The repertoire holds some 36,000 clones, with roughly 96% as singletons. This CDR3 comprises 12 residues. V lost 3 bases and J 6 bases, leaving 5 bases between the germline ends. The germline V gene has CDR1 SGHTA and CDR2 FQGNSA. The study, taken as a whole, reports: Graft donor and pretransplant recipient Inverse Simpson Index values predicted broader posttransplant TCR diversity. Without cell sorting, CD4 versus CD8 contributions remain unresolved. At the given depth, recipient repertoires were over 95% de novo clonotypes.

This specimen was peripheral blood mononuclear cells, taken before stem cell transplant. The sequence was collected from a middle-aged man with chronic myeloid leukemia. Some clones in this sample may be carry-over from other donors' samples. The V and J genes are TRBV7-2 and TRBJ2-2; D gene uncertain. The CDR3 bases are TGTGCCAGCAGCTTTTTCGCCGGGGAGCTGTTTTTT. It translates to CASSFFAGELFF.